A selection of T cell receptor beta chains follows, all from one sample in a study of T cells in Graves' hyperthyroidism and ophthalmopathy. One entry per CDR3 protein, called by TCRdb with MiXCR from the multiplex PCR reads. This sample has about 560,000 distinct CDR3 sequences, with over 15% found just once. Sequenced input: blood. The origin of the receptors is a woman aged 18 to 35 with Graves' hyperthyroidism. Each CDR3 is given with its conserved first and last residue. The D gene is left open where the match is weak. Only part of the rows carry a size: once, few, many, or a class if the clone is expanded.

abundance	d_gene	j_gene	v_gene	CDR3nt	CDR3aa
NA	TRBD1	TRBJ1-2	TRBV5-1	TGCGCCAGCAAGGGACAGTCATCTAACTATGGCTACACCTTC	CASKGQSSNYGYTF
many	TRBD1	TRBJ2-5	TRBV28	TGTGCCAGCAGTGACAGGGGCAGGGAGACCCAGTACTTC	CASSDRGRETQYF
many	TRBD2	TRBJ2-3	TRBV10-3	TGTGCCATCAGTGACCCCGGGGGGTTGGCGGATACGCAGTATTTT	CAISDPGGLADTQYF
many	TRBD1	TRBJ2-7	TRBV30	TGTGCCTACTCGACAGGGGGCAAAGTCAACGAGCAGTACTTC	CAYSTGGKVNEQYF
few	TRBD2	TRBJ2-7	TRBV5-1	TGCGCCAGCAGCTTGGAAGGCAGTGCAGCGGGGGAGCAGTACTTC	CASSLEGSAAGEQYF
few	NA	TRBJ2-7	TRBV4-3	TGCGCCAGCAGCCAAGATTTGAGTGCCTCCACTTACGAGCAGTACTTC	CASSQDLSASTYEQYF
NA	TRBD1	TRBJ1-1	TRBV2	TGTGCCAGCAGGGTACAGGGGAGGAACACTGAAGCTTTCTTT	CASRVQGRNTEAFF
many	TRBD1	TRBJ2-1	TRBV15	TGTGCCACCAGCACCTCCCGGACAGGGGGCCCCTACAATGAGCAGTTCTTC	CATSTSRTGGPYNEQFF
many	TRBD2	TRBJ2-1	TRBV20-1	TGCAGTGCTAGAAGGGCGGGGGGGCATCTTAGCTATGAGCAGTTCTTC	CSARRAGGHLSYEQFF
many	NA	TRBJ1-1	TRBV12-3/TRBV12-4	TGTGCCAGCAACCGAGCCACTGAAGCTTTCTTT	CASNRATEAFF
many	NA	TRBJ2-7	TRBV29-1	TGCAGCGTTGAAGCCGGTCCTCTCCGGAGCTGGCACCTCTCCTACGAGCAGTACTTC	CSVEAGPLRSWHLSYEQYF
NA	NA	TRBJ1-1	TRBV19	TGTGCCAGTAGTATAGAGGGACACCCGAACACTGAAGCTTTCTTT	CASSIEGHPNTEAFF
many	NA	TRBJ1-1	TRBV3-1	TGTGCCAGCAGCCAAGAGAGGCCGGAGGTTGGCACTGAAGCTTTCTTT	CASSQERPEVGTEAFF
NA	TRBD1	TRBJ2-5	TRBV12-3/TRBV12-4	TGTGCCAGCAGCAAGCTGACAGGGGGACCAACGCGAGAGACCCAGTACTTC	CASSKLTGGPTRETQYF
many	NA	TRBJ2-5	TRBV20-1	TGCAGTACGAGAGGGGTGCAACAAGAGACCCAGTACTTC	CSTRGVQQETQYF
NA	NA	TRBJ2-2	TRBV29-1	TGCAGCGTAGCACAGGGGGGGCACGGGGAGCTGTTTTTT	CSVAQGGHGELFF
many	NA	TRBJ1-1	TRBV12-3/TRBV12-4	TGTGCCAGCAGTTTAGTAGGTGGCACTGAAGCTTTCTTT	CASSLVGGTEAFF
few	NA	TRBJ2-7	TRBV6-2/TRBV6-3	TGTGCCAGCACCGACTTGGCGGGGACCCGCTACGAGCAGTACTTC	CASTDLAGTRYEQYF
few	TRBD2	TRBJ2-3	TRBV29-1	TGCAGCCCTGGGACTAGCGAAATCACAGATACGCAGTATTTT	CSPGTSEITDTQYF
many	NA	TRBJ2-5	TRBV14	TGTGCCAGCAGCCAAGCCCCGGGAGAGACCCAGTACTTC	CASSQAPGETQYF
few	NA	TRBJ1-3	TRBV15	TGTGCCACCAGCAGAGTCGCCGCCGGGGGCTCTGGAAACACCATATATTTT	CATSRVAAGGSGNTIYF
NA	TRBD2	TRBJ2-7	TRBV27	TGTGCCAGCAGCGGCCTGGGCAAGATACTAGCGGGAGGGTCCTACGAGCAGTACTTC	CASSGLGKILAGGSYEQYF
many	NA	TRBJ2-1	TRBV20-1	TGCAGTGCTACAGAATCCGGGGCGCGGGGCTCCTACAATGAGCAGTTCTTC	CSATESGARGSYNEQFF
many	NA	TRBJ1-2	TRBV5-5	TGTGCCAGCAGCTTCGTCATGAGGGGGGCTAACTATGGCTACACCTTC	CASSFVMRGANYGYTF
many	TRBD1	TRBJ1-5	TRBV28	TGTGCCAGCAGTTTAACGGGACAGGCCAATCAGCCCCAGCATTTT	CASSLTGQANQPQHF
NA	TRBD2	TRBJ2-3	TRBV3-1	TGTGCCAGCAGCCGATCGACCCTAGCGGTGATCACAGATACGCAGTATTTT	CASSRSTLAVITDTQYF
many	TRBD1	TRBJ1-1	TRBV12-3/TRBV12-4	TGTGCCAGCAGTTTAGAGAAGGGGGCGGTGGACACTGAAGCTTTCTTT	CASSLEKGAVDTEAFF
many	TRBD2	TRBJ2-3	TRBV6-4	TGTGCCAGCAGTTCCGGGACTAGCGCGTCCCATACGCAGTATTTT	CASSSGTSASHTQYF
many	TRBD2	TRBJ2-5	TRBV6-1	TGTGCCAGCAGTGAAGCGCCGGGGGGCCAAGAGACCCAGTACTTC	CASSEAPGGQETQYF
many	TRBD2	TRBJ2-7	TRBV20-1	TGCAGTGCTAGTGGGACTAGCGGGGGCATCTCCTACGAGCAGTACTTC	CSASGTSGGISYEQYF
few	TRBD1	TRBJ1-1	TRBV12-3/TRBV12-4	TGTGCCAGCAGGAAGGGACAGGAGAGCACTGAAGCTTTCTTT	CASRKGQESTEAFF
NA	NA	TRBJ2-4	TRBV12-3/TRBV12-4	TGTGCCAGCAGACGATCCCAAGCCAAAAACATTCAGTACTTC	CASRRSQAKNIQYF